Below are 15 T cell receptor beta chains sequenced from a single sample in a study of identical twins. TCRdb used MiXCR to reprocess the 5' RACE reads, holding one entry per CDR3 protein. The table includes more than 1.5 million distinct CDR3 sequences, about 32% detected once. The sequenced sample was cord blood. The source is a newborn girl in good health.

This chain uses TRBV18 with TRBJ2-1; TRBD1 agrees at 10 bases. V dropped 4 bases and J dropped 7; count of bases not matched to a gene: 4. The CDR3 has 14 residues. The V gene's germline CDR1 is KGHSH and CDR2 LQKENI. CDR3 protein: CASSQGQGFNEQFF. CDR3 nucleotides: TGTGCCAGCTCACAGGGACAGGGGTTTAATGAGCAGTTCTTC.

The chain joins TRBV9 to TRBJ1-2; TRBD1 matches 9 bases. The germline CDR1 and CDR2 sequences are SGDLS and YYNGEE. Trimming took 0 bases from V and 6 from J; bases not matched to a gene: 6. This CDR3 comprises 15 residues. The DNA for the CDR3 is TGTGCCAGCAGCGTAGTAAGGACAGGGGACCATGGCTACACCTTC. It codes for CASSVVRTGDHGYTF.

This clonotype was recorded at least ten times. The CDR3 nucleotides are TGTGCCAGCAGTCTAACGACAGACAGCTCCTACAATGAGCAGTTCTTC. It codes for CASSLTTDSSYNEQFF. The chain combines TRBV6-2 or TRBV6-3 with TRBJ2-1; perhaps TRBD1 as D (5 bases). The germline V and J ends were trimmed by 5 bases and 0 bases, with 14 bases remaining between them. From germline, CDR1 is MNHEY and CDR2 SVGEGT. The CDR3 consists of 16 residues.

The chain employs TRBV29-1 and TRBJ2-5, with TRBD1 as a possible D gene (6 bases). V lost 7 bases and J lost 11, with 20 bases in between. The CDR3 length is 12 residues. The germline V gene encodes CDR1 SQVTM and CDR2 ANQGSEA. The CDR3 here is CSAEQGFHEQYF. In nucleotides, the CDR3 is TGCAGCGCAGAACAGGGATTCCATGAGCAGTACTTC.

This clonotype was recorded at least ten times. A read error may account for a junction end that differs from germline. V gene TRBV12-3 or TRBV12-4 combines with J gene TRBJ1-4; no reliable D call. CDR3 length equals 14 residues. DNA of the CDR3: TGCGCCAGCAGCTTGGGAGGTTTGGGCGAAAAACTGTTTTTT. It translates to CASSLGGLGEKLFF.

This clonotype has just a few counts. This rearrangement joins TRBV6-6 to TRBJ2-3; 11 bases are shared with TRBD2. Trimming took 4 bases from V and 3 from J; bases not matched to a gene: 6. This CDR3 is 16 amino acids long. Germline CDR1 reads MNHNY; CDR2 reads SVGAGI (reference sequence). The CDR3 reads CASSLLVAGGTDTQYF. In DNA form, the CDR3 reads TGTGCCAGCAGTTTGCTGGTAGCGGGAGGGACAGATACGCAGTATTTT.

The chain joins TRBV11-1 to TRBJ1-1, with a possible D match to TRBD1 (5 bases). From germline, CDR1 is SGHAT and CDR2 FQDESV (reference sequence). CDR3 length: 17 amino acids. Between the trimmed V and J ends, which lost 5 bases and 4 bases, there was a span of 23 bases. The CDR3 sequence: CASSLLRGSPGGTEAFF. CDR3 coding DNA: TGTGCCAGCAGCCTACTTAGAGGATCCCCGGGGGGCACTGAAGCTTTCTTT. The full variable domain, in which reference TRBV11-1 and TRBJ1-1 provide the parts outside the CDR3, is EAEVAQSPRYKITEKSQAVAFWCDPISGHATLYWYRQILGQGPELLVQFQDESVVDDSQLPKDRFSAERLKGVDSTLKIQPAELGDSAMYLCASSLLRGSPGGTEAFFGQGTRLTVV.

The chain combines TRBV7-2 with TRBJ2-7, with a weak D call TRBD2 (7 bases). The germline V gene has CDR1 SGHTA and CDR2 FQGNSA. The CDR3 runs to 15 residues. The V end was cut by 5 bases, the J end by 4 bases, with 18 bases between. The DNA of the CDR3 is TGTGCCAGCAGCCCTCGGGGGGCTGAAGGGTACGAGCAGTACTTC. This encodes CASSPRGAEGYEQYF.

The chain has TRBV20-1 and TRBJ2-4, with 15 nucleotides matching TRBD2. CDR1 and CDR2 from the germline V gene are DFQATT and SNEGSKA (reference sequence). This CDR3 region has 17 residues. Unmatched junction bases numbered 13, after V lost 6 bases and J lost 7 bases. Here the CDR3 DNA reads TGCAGTGCGCCTGGACTAGCGGGAGGGATTAGGGGGAACATTCAGTACTTC. Encoded protein: CSAPGLAGGIRGNIQYF.

Only one count was recorded for this clonotype. CDR3 DNA: TGCGCCAGCAGCTACGGACAGGGGGCGTTTGGCTACACCTTC. The encoded protein is CASSYGQGAFGYTF. The chain joins TRBV5-1 to TRBJ1-2; 11 nucleotides agree with TRBD1. CDR3 length equals 14 residues. The germline V gene encodes CDR1 SGHRS and CDR2 YFSETQ. Trimming cost V 3 bases and J 7 bases; bases outside gene matches: 5.

This chain connects TRBV14 to TRBJ2-1; D may be TRBD2 (6 bases). V was pared by 1 base and J by 7 bases, with 17 bases between. The CDR3 sequence is 16 residues long. The germline CDR1 and CDR2 sequences are SGHDN and FVKESK. In DNA form, the CDR3 reads TGTGCCAGCAGCCAAGGTCCACTAGCCTCACCTAATGAGCAGTTCTTC. Translated, it gives CASSQGPLASPNEQFF.

In its sample, this clonotype was seen a few times. The chain links TRBV4-1 to TRBJ2-3, with a possible D match to TRBD2 (6 bases). CDR1 and CDR2 (germline): MGHRA, YSYEKL. The CDR3 totals 15 residues. Trimming removed 3 bases at V and 2 bases at J, with 12 bases between. The CDR3 loop is CASSQAGSLTDTQYF. For the CDR3, the DNA is TGCGCCAGCAGCCAGGCGGGGAGTCTCACAGATACGCAGTATTTT.

The V gene is TRBV4-2, the J gene TRBJ1-1; no clear D gene. V shed 0 bases and J shed 9 bases, with 11 bases lying between them. CDR1 is LGHNA, CDR2 YNFKEQ, per germline. The CDR3 has 13 amino acids. The CDR3 spells CASSQERHNKAFF. CDR3 coding DNA: TGTGCCAGCAGCCAAGAACGGCACAATAAAGCTTTCTTT.

The chain carries TRBV21-1 and TRBJ2-7; TRBD2 is the table's D call, not checked against the DNA. TRBV21-1 has pseudogene status. There are 18 residues in the CDR3. This CDR3 is CASSKSGTSGRSFYEQYF. The CDR3 coding sequence is TGTGCCAGCAGCAAATCGGGGACTAGCGGGAGGAGTTTCTACGAGCAGTACTTC.

The chain has TRBV10-2 and TRBJ2-5; D unclear. The CDR3 contains 11 residues. From germline, CDR1 is WSHSY and CDR2 SAAADI. V lost 9 bases to trimming and J lost 0 bases, with 5 bases between them. In DNA form, the CDR3 reads TGCGCCAGGCAGTACCAAGAGACCCAGTACTTC. Its protein is CARQYQETQYF.